Given below is one T cell receptor beta chain in context. Its antigen is as yet unknown. This PCR relied on a set of 60 Vbeta primers and 13 Jbeta primers. The protocol was immunoSEQ multiplex PCR, while the TCRdb copy is restricted to in-frame clones and leaves out a portion. The sample lists 200,000 to 300,000 clones; 81% were seen once. These data come from a study of cytomegalovirus exposure and HLA in healthy donors. Study details: One earlier analysis, a look at around 180 million T cells, found 100 million to 130 million unique TCR beta sequences. Study-wide results and limits: Among TCR beta chains, those listed as cytomegalovirus-associated numbered over 150.

Per germline, CDR1 SGHRS and CDR2 YFSETQ. The CDR3 is 13 amino acids. V was pared by 7 bases and J by 5 bases, with 15 bases between. The sample taken for sequencing was PBMCs. The TCR originated in a woman aged 55 to 70 in good health and CMV-seropositive. The rearrangement uses TRBV5-1 and TRBJ1-1; weak D call: TRBD1 (5 bases). The CDR3 DNA is TGCGCCAGCGGAGATGACAGTAGAACTGAAGCTTTCTTT. It translates to CASGDDSRTEAFF.